Below are 17 T cell receptor beta chains sequenced from a single sample in a study of T cells in Graves' hyperthyroidism and ophthalmopathy. TCR beta CDR3 sequences were amplified from RNA transcripts. In the first-round RT-PCR of the TCR CDR3, the HTBI primer set was used. TCRdb used MiXCR to reprocess the multiplex PCR reads, holding one entry per CDR3 protein. This sample carries 540,000 or so distinct CDR3 sequences, around 45% of them seen once, and the ten largest clones take under 20%. Sample: peripheral blood or thyroid tissue (not recorded which). The receptors originated from an adult woman with Graves' disease, either hyperthyroidism or ophthalmopathy (not recorded which).

V and J are TRBV10-3 and TRBJ1-2; no reliable D call. CDR1 is ENHRY, CDR2 SYGVKD, per germline. Trimming left V 4 bases short and J 12 bases short, with 18 bases between. The CDR3 loop spans 13 amino acids. This CDR3 reads CAISAGNESGNTF. The CDR3 bases are TGTGCCATCAGTGCGGGGAACGAGAGTGGAAACACCTTC.

The rearrangement links TRBV5-8 to TRBJ1-2, with D possibly being TRBD1 (6 bases). The CDR3 consists of 14 residues. V was clipped by 2 bases and J by 10 bases, with 18 bases between them. CDR1 SGHTS and CDR2 YDEGEE come from the germline V gene. CDR3 region: CASSFVTGGYDYTF. Here the CDR3 DNA reads TGTGCCAGCAGCTTTGTCACCGGGGGCTACGACTACACCTTC.

Details on this clonotype: The CDR3 ends on some other residue instead of the conserved phenylalanine or tryptophan, so this is likely a read error. The chain couples TRBV12-3 or TRBV12-4 to TRBJ1-1; no firm D call. V was trimmed by 4 bases and J by 11 bases, leaving 5 bases between them. The CDR3 extends over 9 amino acids. In DNA, the CDR3 is TGTGCCAGCAGTTATGGGGCTTTCTAT. Amino acids: CASSYGAFY.

This clonotype has ten or more counts. The chain couples TRBV12-3 or TRBV12-4 to TRBJ1-1; D ambiguous. The CDR3 spans 16 residues. Trimming removed 5 bases from V and 4 bases from J, with 20 bases in between. For the CDR3, the DNA is TGTGCCAGCAGTCCAAGCGGGTTTGATTGGAGCACTGAAGCTTTCTTT. It encodes CASSPSGFDWSTEAFF.

This clonotype was detected many times. The chain joins TRBV20-1 to TRBJ1-5; a possible D gene is TRBD1 (5 bases). The CDR3 totals 13 residues. The germline gives CDR1 DFQATT, CDR2 SNEGSKA (reference sequence). V was clipped by 1 base and J by 4 bases, with 8 bases between them. The CDR3 sequence: CSARATGNQPQHF. For the CDR3, the DNA is TGCAGTGCTAGAGCTACAGGTAATCAGCCCCAGCATTTT.

This clonotype was observed many times. The rearrangement joins TRBV27 to TRBJ1-2, with a possible D match to TRBD1 (6 bases). Germline loops: CDR1 MNHEY, CDR2 SMNVEV (reference sequence). Trimming removed 3 bases at V and 4 bases at J, with 15 bases between. The CDR3 extends over 15 amino acids. This CDR3 is CASSFGSGVPYGYTF. Here the CDR3 DNA reads TGTGCCAGCAGTTTTGGATCAGGGGTTCCCTATGGCTACACCTTC.

This clonotype showed up just a few times. The chain recombines TRBV20-1 with TRBJ1-6; D is unclear. The CDR3 has 14 amino acids. Per germline, CDR1 DFQATT and CDR2 SNEGSKA (reference sequence). Trimming took off 6 bases at V and 2 bases at J, with 11 bases between the two ends. The CDR3 DNA follows: TGCAGTGCCGTTCCTTGGACCTATAATTCACCCCTCCACTTT. As protein: CSAVPWTYNSPLHF.

The V call is TRBV11-2, the J call TRBJ2-3, with D possibly matching TRBD1 (5 bases). Germline V lookup: CDR1 SGHAT, CDR2 FQNNGV. CDR3 size: 13 residues. The ends were cut back, 5 bases at V and 6 bases at J, with 12 bases in the middle. CDR3 nucleotide sequence: TGTGCCAGCAGCCCCCAGGGTGAGGATACGCAGTATTTT. Protein sequence: CASSPQGEDTQYF.

The gene calls are TRBV20-1 and TRBJ1-4; 11 nucleotides match TRBD1. Trimming at V came to 6 bases and at J to 8 bases, leaving 8 bases not matched to a gene. The CDR3 is 14 amino acids. Germline CDR1 reads DFQATT; CDR2 reads SNEGSKA (reference sequence). The CDR3 here is CSAPDRGLREKLFF. The DNA for the CDR3 is TGCAGTGCCCCGGACAGGGGGCTTCGGGAAAAACTGTTTTTT.

The J gene is TRBJ2-5, the V gene TRBV7-2; the match to TRBD2 covers 11 bases. CDR1 is SGHTA and CDR2 is FQGNSA in the germline V gene. The CDR3 has 15 amino acids. J gave up 5 bases and V 5 bases, and 7 bases lay outside the gene matches. The CDR3 region has the DNA TGTGCCAGCAGCAAAACTAGCGGGAGTTTGGAGACCCAGTACTTC. It is translated as CASSKTSGSLETQYF.

This clonotype showed up many times. The rearrangement links TRBV5-5 to TRBJ1-1, with a possible D match to TRBD1 (6 bases). The germline CDR1 and CDR2 sequences are SGHKS and YYEKEE (reference sequence). The germline V and J ends were trimmed by 2 bases and 4 bases, with 12 bases remaining between them. CDR3 length: 14 amino acids. Written as DNA, the CDR3 is TGTGCCAGCAGCTTAACAGGGCATGGCACTGAAGCTTTCTTT. It translates to CASSLTGHGTEAFF.

V usage is TRBV15 and J usage is TRBJ1-2; the match to TRBD1 covers 7 bases. The trim removed 3 bases at V and 8 bases at J, leaving 12 bases unmatched. This CDR3 comprises 15 residues. Per the germline V gene, CDR1 is LNHNV and CDR2 is YYDKDF (reference sequence). The CDR3 DNA reads as TGTGCCACCAGCAGTTCTTTAGGGGACAGAGGGGGCTACACCTTC. Amino acids: CATSSSLGDRGGYTF.

This rearrangement joins TRBV15 to TRBJ1-6; 7 bases fit TRBD1. CDR3 length: 14 amino acids. The J segment lost 8 bases and the V segment lost 5 bases, leaving 6 bases of the junction unmatched. Germline-derived CDR1 and CDR2 are LNHNV and YYDKDF (reference sequence). The CDR3 loop reads CATSGPGQHSPLHF. Written as DNA, the CDR3 is TGTGCCACCAGCGGTCCGGGACAGCATTCACCCCTCCACTTT.

V and J are TRBV20-1 and TRBJ1-5; TRBD1 is a possible D gene (5 bases). The V end was cut by 6 bases, the J end by 7 bases, with 16 bases between. Germline CDR1 reads DFQATT; CDR2 reads SNEGSKA (reference sequence). This CDR3 is 13 amino acids long. CDR3 sequence reads: CSAGPADEQPQHF. The CDR3 nucleotides read TGCAGTGCGGGACCCGCGGACGAGCAGCCCCAGCATTTT.

This clonotype was recorded at least ten times. This chain joins TRBV24-1 and TRBJ2-5, with a tentative D call TRBD1 (6 bases). Germline-derived CDR1 and CDR2 are KGHDR and SFDVKD. The CDR3 consists of 13 residues. Trimming shortened V by 1 base and J by 5 bases, and 7 bases separated the two germline ends. The CDR3 here is CATSDFQGETQYF. The CDR3 DNA is TGTGCCACCAGTGATTTCCAGGGGGAGACCCAGTACTTC.

The J gene is TRBJ1-1, the V gene TRBV20-1, with D perhaps TRBD1 (5 bases). The V and J ends lost 5 bases and 1 base respectively, with 11 bases between them. CDR3 size: 13 residues. Germline V CDR1 and CDR2: DFQATT, SNEGSKA (reference sequence). CDR3 in amino acids: CSALGVWNTEAFF. The CDR3 nucleotides read TGCAGTGCTCTAGGGGTTTGGAACACTGAAGCTTTCTTT.

This chain uses TRBV11-3 with TRBJ1-1; possible D gene TRBD1, 6 bases. Germline CDR1 is SGHNT and CDR2 is YENEEA. Trimming left V 3 bases short and J 4 bases short, with 9 bases between. The CDR3 length is 13 residues. CDR3 sequence reads: CASSFRGVTEAFF. The CDR3 DNA sequence: TGTGCCAGCAGCTTCAGGGGTGTCACTGAAGCTTTCTTT.